This TCR beta chain was sequenced in a study of regulatory T cells in long-lasting Graves disease. Overall study findings and caveats: Thyroid tissue was not studied; only peripheral blood was. Persistent disease was characterized by preferential usage of TRBV28, TRBJ1-2 and TRBJ2-5.

The ends were cut back, 7 bases at V and 7 bases at J, with 11 bases in the middle. The CDR3 sequence is 12 residues long. Germline V lookup: CDR1 LNHDA, CDR2 SQIVND (reference sequence). This clonotype was seen a few times. What it binds is unknown. Regarding time point: persistent/refractory GD, antithyroid drugs over 5 years with positive TRAb. From PBMCs, RNA was extracted and then used to make the TCR library. Arm-PCR of CDR3 regions with iRepertoire HTBI primers generated TCR beta libraries. TCRdb analysed the multiplex PCR reads with MiXCR anew, one entry per CDR3 protein. The table includes 400,000 to 500,000 distinct CDR3 sequences, 21% detected once.

The rearrangement links TRBV19 to TRBJ1-5; no definite D call. The receptor comes from a female donor with Graves disease. Sequencing used peripheral blood mononuclear cells (PBMCs), obtained when the disease was refractory, from a patient treated with antithyroid drugs. DNA for the CDR3: TGTGCCAGTACATCGTACGGACAGCCCCAGCATTTT. This translates into CASTSYGQPQHF. The whole variable domain, remainder taken from reference TRBV19 and TRBJ1-5, is DGGITQSPKYLFRKEGQNVTLSCEQNLNHDAMYWYRQDPGQGLRLIYYSQIVNDFQKGDIAEGYSVSREKKESFPLTVTSAQKNPTAFYLCASTSYGQPQHFGDGTRLSIL.